This T cell receptor beta chain was profiled in a study of shared clonotypes between healthy human individuals. Study at large: There were three CD4 naive, three CD4 memory, two CD8 naive and one CD8 memory plates per donor.

Study results and caveats: Memory subsets generally showed smaller estimated richness than naive subsets did.

Each cell subset's genomic DNA was divided evenly among several immunoSEQ plates. Sequencing was performed with immunoSEQ multiplex PCR; in TCRdb, only in-frame clones are kept and a portion is missing. The sample lists 2,500,000 or so clones, approximately 90% occurring once. Trimming left V 0 bases short and J 3 bases short, with 5 bases between. This CDR3 has 13 amino acids. Germline assignment: CDR1 SGHAT and CDR2 FQNNGV. As for this clone: Antigen specificity is unknown. Other DNA sequences in the same sample also yield this CDR3.

Donation came from healthy HIV-negative adults that had no recent acute infections or vaccinations. This sequence was found in a young man in good health. Some clones in this sample may be carry-over from other donors' samples. The sequenced sample was naive CD4+ T cells from PBMCs. This sample's subset: CD45RA+ positively selected. The chain uses TRBV11-2 and TRBJ2-5; a possible D gene is TRBD1 (5 bases). In DNA, the CDR3 is TGTGCCAGCAGCTTAGACAGGGAAGAGACCCAGTACTTC. Translated, it gives CASSLDREETQYF.